Shown below are 21 T cell receptor beta chains from a single sample sequenced in a study of blood T cell repertoires in COVID-19 (dated by TCRdb to about 2020). The library was obtained by the immunoSEQ multiplex PCR assay. TCRdb retrieved this table from immuneACCESS and kept in-frame rearrangements only. Not all clones are present; in checked studies, unresolved V genes account for under half, and no reason is known for the remainder. Present in this sample are 400,000 to 450,000 clones, 90% of which were seen just once. The ten most abundant clones make up around 0.6% of the sample. Sequenced: PBMCs or T cells enriched from blood (not recorded which). The receptors shown here come from a man aged 18 to 29 who had recovered from COVID-19.

The chain's CDR3 is CASTPGGHNEQFF. CDR3 DNA: TGTGCCAGCACCCCCGGGGGTCACAATGAGCAGTTCTTC. The J gene is TRBJ2-1, the V gene TRBV28; possibly TRBD2 for D (6 bases). V gave up 7 bases and J gave up 5 bases, with 12 bases separating them. This CDR3 is built from 13 residues. Germline V gene data show CDR1 as MDHEN and CDR2 as SYDVKM. The whole variable domain, remainder taken from reference TRBV28 and TRBJ2-1, is DVKVTQSSRYLVKRTGEKVFLECVQDMDHENMFWYRQDPGLGLRLIYFSYDVKMKEKGDIPEGYSVSREKKERFSLILESASTNQTSMYLCASTPGGHNEQFFGPGTRLTVL.

This chain joins TRBV4-1 and TRBJ1-1; weak D call: TRBD1 (6 bases). Trimming stripped 3 bases from V and 2 bases from J, with 16 bases between. The length of the CDR3 is 16 residues. Germline CDR1 MGHRA, CDR2 YSYEKL. The CDR3 DNA is TGCGCCAGCAGCCAGGCCCAATTAGGGGGAAACACTGAAGCTTTCTTT. Encoded protein: CASSQAQLGGNTEAFF.

This clone was seen more than once but under ten times. The chain combines TRBV5-1 with TRBJ1-1; tentatively, D is TRBD1 (6 bases). The V end was cut by 4 bases, the J end by 4 bases, with 11 bases between. CDR1 is SGHRS and CDR2 is YFSETQ in the germline V gene. CDR3 length: 13 residues. The CDR3 nucleotides read TGCGCCAGCAGCGCGAGGGGGGGCACTGAAGCTTTCTTT. As protein: CASSARGGTEAFF.

This clone was seen just once. The chain combines TRBV10-2 with TRBJ1-3; D is uncertain. Germline V gene lookup returns CDR1 WSHSY and CDR2 SAAADI. V was cut by 3 bases and J by 2 bases, with 11 bases left in between. CDR3 length: 15 amino acids. The CDR3 nucleotides read TGCGCCAGCAGTGAAAGAAGGCGGACTGGAAACACCATATATTTT. It translates to CASSERRRTGNTIYF.

This clone was seen once. The CDR3 loop reads CASSIGTVSLVQPQHF. The CDR3 DNA reads as TGTGCCAGTAGTATAGGCACAGTTTCATTAGTTCAGCCCCAGCATTTT. V is TRBV19 and J is TRBJ1-5; D uncertain. Germline V gene sequence: CDR1 LNHDA, CDR2 SQIVND (reference sequence). There are 16 residues in the CDR3. V lost 1 base and J 6 bases, leaving 16 bases between the germline ends. The full variable domain, its missing parts supplied by reference TRBV19 and TRBJ1-5, is DGGITQSPKYLFRKEGQNVTLSCEQNLNHDAMYWYRQDPGQGLRLIYYSQIVNDFQKGDIAEGYSVSREKKESFPLTVTSAQKNPTAFYLCASSIGTVSLVQPQHFGDGTRLSIL.

Many counts were recorded for this clone. V gene TRBV15 combines with J gene TRBJ2-3; D is undetermined. V was trimmed by 5 bases and J by 4 bases, leaving 19 bases between them. CDR1 and CDR2 from the germline V gene are LNHNV and YYDKDF (reference sequence). This CDR3 is 16 amino acids long. In DNA, the CDR3 is TGTGCCACCAGCGTAGAGAACAGCACCACTCCAGATACGCAGTATTTT. The encoded protein is CATSVENSTTPDTQYF.

The CDR3 is CASSLDILNTEAFF. The CDR3 DNA reads TGTGCCAGCAGTTTGGACATCTTGAACACTGAAGCTTTCTTT. This rearrangement joins TRBV6-5 to TRBJ1-1; D may be TRBD1 (5 bases). V was trimmed by 4 bases and J by 0 bases, leaving 9 bases between them. This CDR3 region has 14 residues. Germline assignment: CDR1 MNHEY and CDR2 SVGAGI.

This chain links TRBV2 with TRBJ1-4; D call uncertain. Germline values: CDR1 SNHLY, CDR2 FYNNEI. The CDR3 spans 15 residues. Deletions cut 4 bases from V and 5 bases from J, with 14 bases between. The CDR3 coding sequence is TGTGCCAGCAGTGTAACGGAGTTCCCAAATGAAAAACTGTTTTTT. Its translation is CASSVTEFPNEKLFF.

In its sample, this clone was seen a few times. The chain has TRBV6-1 and TRBJ1-2, with a possible D match to TRBD1 (5 bases). With 1 base removed from V and 4 bases from J, the gap between germline ends came to 13 bases. CDR1 is MNHNS, CDR2 SASEGT, per germline. The CDR3 totals 15 residues. The CDR3 nucleotides read TGTGCCAGCAGTGAAGAACCGGGGGAAGTCTATGGCTACACCTTC. Its protein is CASSEEPGEVYGYTF.

The V gene is TRBV23-1, the J gene TRBJ2-5; 12 bases fit TRBD2. TRBV23-1 is classed as an ORF, of uncertain function. V gave up 9 bases and J gave up 5 bases; unmatched junction bases: 4. This CDR3 spans 13 amino acids. The CDR3 DNA sequence: TGCGCCAGGACTAGCGGGAGAGAGGAGACCCAGTACTTC. Translation: CARTSGREETQYF.

The V gene is TRBV9, the J gene TRBJ2-6, with 12 bases that match TRBD2. Germline-derived CDR1 and CDR2 are SGDLS and YYNGEE. V was clipped by 0 bases and J by 3 bases; unmatched bases: 4. This CDR3 is 18 amino acids long. CDR3 coding DNA: TGTGCCAGCAGCGTAGGTGGGACTAGCGGGTTTGGGGCCAACGTCCTGACTTTC. The encoded protein is CASSVGGTSGFGANVLTF. The entire variable domain, with the rest obtained from reference TRBV9 and TRBJ2-6, is as follows: DSGVTQTPKHLITATGQRVTLRCSPRSGDLSVYWYQQSLDQGLQFLIQYYNGEERAKGNILERFSAQQFPDLHSELNLSSLELGDSALYFCASSVGGTSGFGANVLTFGAGSRLTVL.

As DNA, the CDR3 is TGTGCCAGCAGCTTGGAGGGAGGACAGCCCCAGCATTTT. Amino acid sequence: CASSLEGGQPQHF. The chain links TRBV5-5 to TRBJ1-5; the D is unclear. The length of the CDR3 is 13 residues. Germline V gene sequence: CDR1 SGHKS, CDR2 YYEKEE (reference sequence). V gave up 0 bases and J gave up 7 bases, with 8 bases separating them.

With regard to this clone: One base away lies a much larger clone, so this may be a sequencing read error. The same CDR3 arises from other DNA sequences in this sample as well. This chain joins TRBV2 and TRBJ1-2; D is unclear. V lost 1 base and J lost 4, with 4 bases in between. Germline CDR1 and CDR2: SNHLY and FYNNEI. This CDR3 spans 12 amino acids. Written as DNA, the CDR3 is TGTGCCAGCAGTGAAGGAGTCTATGGCTACACCTTC. Translation: CASSEGVYGYTF.

CDR3 bases: TGTGCCACCCGGGACAGTCGGGGCAATCAGCCCCAGCATTTT. This sequence encodes CATRDSRGNQPQHF. The V gene is TRBV6-5, the J gene TRBJ1-5; 7 bases fit TRBD1. With V trimmed by 10 bases and J by 2 bases, 8 bases remained unmatched. Germline assignment: CDR1 MNHEY and CDR2 SVGAGI. The length of the CDR3 is 14 residues.

V and J are TRBV30 and TRBJ2-7, with 8 bases identical to TRBD1. With V trimmed by 1 base and J by 5 bases, 7 bases remained unmatched. There are 14 residues in the CDR3. In germline, CDR1 is GTSNPN, CDR2 SVGIG (reference sequence). The CDR3 DNA reads as TGTGCCTGGAGTGGAGGGCAGGGGGCAGACGAGCAGTACTTC. Protein product: CAWSGGQGADEQYF.

About this clone itself: Different DNA sequences within this sample yield the same CDR3. This chain links TRBV10-3 with TRBJ2-7, with TRBD2 matching over 12 bases. The CDR3 extends over 15 amino acids. V was pared by 4 bases and J by 1 base, with 2 bases of the junction left unmatched. Germline V lookup: CDR1 ENHRY, CDR2 SYGVKD. The CDR3 is CAISGLAGGSYEQYF. The CDR3 DNA is TGTGCCATCAGTGGGCTAGCGGGGGGGTCCTACGAGCAGTACTTC.

V usage is TRBV5-4 and J usage is TRBJ2-1; the D is unclear. Germline CDR1 and CDR2: SGHNT and YYREEE (reference sequence). V was pared by 5 bases and J by 0 bases, with 12 bases between. The CDR3 is 15 amino acids. In DNA form, the CDR3 reads TGTGCCAGCAGGGTAGACTCGAGCTCCTACAATGAGCAGTTCTTC. Protein: CASRVDSSSYNEQFF.

V is TRBV27 and J is TRBJ1-1; 10 nucleotides match TRBD1. CDR3 length: 14 residues. V lost 6 bases and J lost 5; bases outside the gene matches: 6. Germline V gene data show CDR1 as MNHEY and CDR2 as SMNVEV (reference sequence). This CDR3 reads CASSFVGQGTEAFF. As DNA, the CDR3 is TGTGCCAGCAGCTTCGTGGGACAGGGGACTGAAGCTTTCTTT.

V and J are TRBV20-1 and TRBJ2-7; TRBD1 might be the D (6 bases). With 6 bases removed from V and 0 bases from J, the gap between germline ends came to 15 bases. CDR3 length equals 14 residues. Germline values: CDR1 DFQATT, CDR2 SNEGSKA (reference sequence). CDR3 in amino acids: CSASQGQNSYEQYF. Written as DNA, the CDR3 is TGCAGTGCGAGTCAGGGACAAAACTCCTACGAGCAGTACTTC.

The chain carries TRBV6-5 and TRBJ1-1; D is uncertain. Germline V gene lookup returns CDR1 MNHEY and CDR2 SVGAGI. Trimming pared 5 bases from V and 1 base from J, leaving 11 bases between. CDR3 length equals 14 residues. This chain's CDR3 is CASSPQAANTEAFF. CDR3 coding DNA: TGTGCCAGCAGTCCCCAGGCAGCGAACACTGAAGCTTTCTTT.

The chain uses TRBV30 and TRBJ1-3; 9 bases align to TRBD1. Germline CDR1 is GTSNPN and CDR2 is SVGIG (reference sequence). The CDR3 has 18 amino acids. Trimming removed 0 bases from V and 4 bases from J; junction bases left unmatched: 13. In DNA form, the CDR3 reads TGTGCCTGGAGTGTTGGAGTATTCCGGGACAGGGACGGAAACACCATATATTTT. Translating gives CAWSVGVFRDRDGNTIYF.